A single sample gave rise to the 7 T cell receptor beta chains below, sequenced in a study of T-cell memory formation after mild COVID-19. TCRdb itself ran the 5' RACE reads through MiXCR, one entry per CDR3 protein. This table has 400,000 or so distinct CDR3 sequences, roughly 20% appearing once. The sample comprised PBMCs or a T cell subset sorted from them (not recorded which). These receptor sequences come from an adult woman who had mild COVID-19 (a few samples of this study predate the infection). Cell type and time point are not known.

The CDR3 spells CASSSVGLAYSDEQFF. CDR3 bases: TGTGCCAGCAGCTCCGTTGGACTAGCGTATTCGGATGAGCAGTTCTTC. The V call is TRBV7-6, the J call TRBJ2-1; TRBD2 aligns across 9 bases. This CDR3 has 16 residues. Germline V gene sequence: CDR1 SGHVS, CDR2 FNYEAQ. V was clipped by 4 bases and J by 8 bases; unmatched bases: 12.

V is TRBV5-1 and J is TRBJ2-3; unclear D gene. Trimming took 4 bases from V and 0 from J, leaving 12 bases between them. Germline lookup yields CDR1 SGHRS and CDR2 YFSETQ. This CDR3 spans 15 amino acids. CDR3 coding DNA: TGCGCCAGCAGCCCGGAGACGGCCAGCACAGATACGCAGTATTTT. It is translated as CASSPETASTDTQYF.

V usage is TRBV9 and J usage is TRBJ2-6; maybe TRBD2 (5 bases). V dropped 3 bases and J dropped 3 bases, with 16 bases sitting between them. The CDR3 consists of 17 residues. CDR1 and CDR2 (germline): SGDLS, YYNGEE. The CDR3 spells CASSGRRKARGANVLTF. In DNA form, the CDR3 reads TGTGCCAGCAGCGGTAGGAGGAAAGCACGTGGGGCCAACGTCCTGACTTTC.

The rearrangement links TRBV5-1 to TRBJ2-7; 8 bases fit TRBD1. The germline V gene encodes CDR1 SGHRS and CDR2 YFSETQ. The CDR3 is made up of 15 amino acids. V dropped 5 bases and J dropped 3; count of bases not matched to a gene: 10. The chain's CDR3 is CASRALGTGVYEQYF. The CDR3, as DNA: TGCGCCAGCAGGGCCCTAGGGACAGGTGTCTACGAGCAGTACTTC.

The rearrangement uses TRBV7-8 and TRBJ1-3; unclear D gene. The germline V gene encodes CDR1 SGHVS and CDR2 FQNEAQ. V was shortened by 5 bases and J by 0 bases, with 11 bases between the two germline ends. This CDR3 spans 15 amino acids. The CDR3 spells CASSTEGGSGNTIYF. The DNA of the CDR3 is TGTGCCAGCAGCACCGAGGGAGGCTCTGGAAACACCATATATTTT.

This clonotype was seen many times. The chain carries TRBV6-5 and TRBJ2-5; possible D gene TRBD2, 5 bases. This CDR3 is 14 amino acids long. With 6 bases removed from V and 2 bases from J, the gap between germline ends came to 13 bases. CDR1 and CDR2 (germline): MNHEY, SVGAGI. The CDR3 DNA is TGTGCCAGCAGAGGACTCAGGAGTCAAGAGACCCAGTACTTC. Its translation is CASRGLRSQETQYF.

In its sample, this clonotype was seen many times. This chain uses TRBV7-3 with TRBJ2-2; TRBD1 is a possible D gene (6 bases). The CDR3 sequence is 16 residues long. V was clipped by 2 bases and J by 4 bases, with 14 bases between them. The germline V gene has CDR1 SGHTA and CDR2 FQGTGA. CDR3 in amino acids: CASSLVADRLTGELFF. In DNA form, the CDR3 reads TGTGCCAGCAGCTTAGTTGCCGACAGGCTCACCGGGGAGCTGTTTTTT.